The clone carrying this T cell receptor beta chain appeared many times. The data derive from a study of prognosis after radiotherapy for stage I lung cancer. This CDR3 region has 12 residues. With 4 bases clipped from V and 5 bases from J, the junction kept 4 bases outside the gene matches. Germline V gene lookup returns CDR1 SQVTM and CDR2 ANQGSEA. Template was genomic DNA; TCR beta CDR3 amplified in two multiplex PCR rounds. During first-round PCR, primers specific to each TRBV and TRBJ gene were used. Via MiXCR, TCRdb re-called the multiplex PCR reads, giving one row per CDR3 protein. Here the sample spans around 21,000 distinct CDR3 sequences, about 50% being singletons. Peripheral venous blood was drawn in approximately 6.5-milliliter volumes, with a draw taken at each of two separate time points.

This TCR was recovered from a donor older than 45 with non-small cell lung cancer. Here the sequenced sample was PBMCs, taken before or after stereotactic body radiation therapy (not recorded which). The chain carries TRBV29-1 and TRBJ2-7, with 8 bases aligning to TRBD2. The CDR3 sequence: CSVALAGNEQYF. CDR3 bases: TGCAGCGTTGCATTAGCGGGGAACGAGCAGTACTTC.